Shown below are 17 T cell receptor beta chains from a single sample sequenced in a study of T-cell memory formation after mild COVID-19. TCRdb analysed the 5' RACE reads with MiXCR anew, one entry per CDR3 protein. The profile covers roughly 250,000 distinct CDR3 sequences, with over 15% appearing a single time and 20% to 25% taken by the ten largest. Sequenced sample: PBMCs or a T cell subset sorted from them (not recorded which). These receptors were obtained from a man younger than 30 who had mild COVID-19 (a few samples of this study predate the infection). Cell type and time point are not known.

This chain connects TRBV11-2 to TRBJ2-3; 8 bases match TRBD2. The trim removed 5 bases at V and 0 bases at J, leaving 13 bases unmatched. CDR3 size: 18 residues. Germline CDR1 and CDR2: SGHAT and FQNNGV. In DNA form, the CDR3 reads TGTGCCAGCAGCCGCTACTCTGGGACTAGTGGGAGCACAGATACGCAGTATTTT. As protein: CASSRYSGTSGSTDTQYF.

There are a few counts of this clonotype. One junction end disagrees with the germline gene, perhaps due to a read error. This chain connects TRBV5-1 to TRBJ1-1; D perhaps matches TRBD1 (5 bases). CDR3 size: 15 residues. CDR1 is SGHRS, CDR2 YFSETQ, per germline. This chain's CDR3 is CASSLELGGNAEAFF. The CDR3 DNA sequence: TGCGCCAGCAGCTTGGAGCTGGGGGGGAACGCTGAAGCTTTCTTT.

This clonotype was seen only a few times. V and J are TRBV18 and TRBJ2-2, with 9 positions matching TRBD2. Unmatched junction bases numbered 3, after V lost 0 bases and J lost 4 bases. Germline V CDR1 and CDR2: KGHSH, LQKENI. There are 16 residues in the CDR3. In DNA, the CDR3 is TGTGCCAGCTCACCACCGATAGCGGGGGTCACCGGGGAGCTGTTTTTT. It encodes CASSPPIAGVTGELFF.

The sample holds a few counts of this clonotype. J is TRBJ1-2 and V is TRBV20-1, with 9 nucleotides matching TRBD1. V lost 3 bases, J lost 9 bases, and 5 bases stayed unmatched. Germline V gene data show CDR1 as DFQATT and CDR2 as SNEGSKA (reference sequence). The CDR3 spans 12 residues. CDR3 bases: TGCAGTGCTAGGGGACAGGGAAAAAGCTACACCTTC. Encoded protein: CSARGQGKSYTF.

The V gene is TRBV4-3, the J gene TRBJ2-1, with D perhaps TRBD2 (6 bases). From germline, CDR1 is LGHNA and CDR2 YSLEER. This CDR3 has 18 amino acids. V lost 0 bases to trimming and J lost 8 bases, with 23 bases between them. The chain's CDR3 is CASSQDYFSGVGIHEQFF. As DNA, the CDR3 is TGCGCCAGCAGCCAAGATTATTTCTCGGGGGTCGGTATCCATGAGCAGTTCTTC.

This clonotype came up a few times. This chain uses TRBV29-1 with TRBJ2-7; weak D call: TRBD2 (6 bases). Per germline, CDR1 SQVTM and CDR2 ANQGSEA. V lost 5 bases and J lost 3, with 14 bases in between. The CDR3 sequence is 13 residues long. CDR3 amino acids: CSVRGTSGYEQYF. CDR3 DNA sequence: TGCAGCGTTCGGGGGACGTCGGGCTACGAGCAGTACTTC.

This rearrangement joins TRBV6-5 to TRBJ2-3; 7 nucleotides line up with TRBD1. Looked up from germline, CDR1 is MNHEY and CDR2 is SVGAGI. The CDR3 runs 18 residues. The junction had 9 bases not matched to a gene; V was cut back by 0 bases and J by 0 bases. The CDR3 DNA follows: TGTGCCAGCAGTTACTCGACCAGGGACAGCCCTAGCACAGATACGCAGTATTTT. This encodes CASSYSTRDSPSTDTQYF.

This clonotype was detected only a few times. The genes are TRBV7-9 and TRBJ2-1; TRBD2 agrees at 7 bases. The germline V gene encodes CDR1 SEHNR and CDR2 FQNEAQ (reference sequence). CDR3 length: 15 residues. V shed 3 bases and J 8 bases; nucleotides not matched to a gene: 10. In nucleotides, the CDR3 is TGTGCCAGCAGCTTCCGCGGGGGATCCAACGATGAGCAGTTCTTC. Protein: CASSFRGGSNDEQFF.

This clonotype came up once. The CDR3 DNA reads TGTGCCAGCAGCTTACGATCTTCCGGGAATCGGGACGAGCAGTACTTC. It yields the protein CASSLRSSGNRDEQYF. This chain joins TRBV11-2 and TRBJ2-7, with a weak D call TRBD2 (5 bases). Germline CDR1 reads SGHAT; CDR2 reads FQNNGV. V was pared by 2 bases and J by 5 bases, with 19 bases between. This CDR3 has 16 amino acids.

This clonotype was counted a single time. The gene calls are TRBV5-1 and TRBJ1-1; 12 positions match TRBD1. The CDR3 is made up of 17 amino acids. Germline CDR1 SGHRS, CDR2 YFSETQ. The ends lost 5 bases at V and 0 bases at J; junction bases unmatched: 8. DNA for the CDR3: TGCGCCAGCAGGCCCGGGGACAGGGGGCTCATGAACACTGAAGCTTTCTTT. This translates into CASRPGDRGLMNTEAFF. The variable domain in full, completed from reference TRBV5-1 and TRBJ1-1, reads KAGVTQTPRYLIKTRGQQVTLSCSPISGHRSVSWYQQTPGQGLQFLFEYFSETQRNKGNFPGRFSGRQFSNSRSEMNVSTLELGDSALYLCASRPGDRGLMNTEAFFGQGTRLTVV.

The chain couples TRBV9 to TRBJ1-6; D is ambiguous. CDR1 and CDR2 (germline): SGDLS, YYNGEE. The germline V and J ends were trimmed by 0 bases and 5 bases, with 9 bases remaining between them. The CDR3 has 15 residues. CDR3 loop: CASSVGTFNNSPLHF. The CDR3 nucleotides are TGTGCCAGCAGCGTAGGAACTTTCAATAATTCACCCCTCCACTTT.

This clonotype was detected a few times. This sequence joins TRBV5-1 and TRBJ1-1, with 8 bases lining up with TRBD1. The CDR3 is made up of 14 amino acids. V gave up 2 bases and J gave up 4 bases; unmatched junction bases: 4. Per the germline V gene, CDR1 is SGHRS and CDR2 is YFSETQ. This CDR3 reads CASSLQGDGTEAFF. Here the CDR3 DNA reads TGCGCCAGCAGCTTACAGGGGGATGGCACTGAAGCTTTCTTT.

This chain connects TRBV6-5 to TRBJ2-5; D assignment may be TRBD1 or TRBD2 (5 bases each). The CDR3 consists of 13 residues. Germline CDR1 MNHEY, CDR2 SVGAGI. Between the trimmed V and J ends, which lost 8 bases and 5 bases, there was a span of 15 bases. The CDR3 sequence: CASPRRGRETQYF. CDR3 coding DNA: TGTGCCAGCCCCCGAAGGGGACGGGAGACCCAGTACTTC.

This chain links TRBV6-1 with TRBJ1-3; D ambiguous. With 7 bases removed from V and 5 bases from J, the gap between germline ends came to 9 bases. Germline CDR1 and CDR2: MNHNS and SASEGT. This CDR3 region has 12 residues. The CDR3 spells CASTLVRNTIYF. As DNA, the CDR3 is TGTGCCAGCACCCTCGTGAGAAACACCATATATTTT.

The rearrangement links TRBV5-1 to TRBJ2-5; TRBD2 aligns across 8 bases. The CDR3 loop spans 14 amino acids. Germline values: CDR1 SGHRS, CDR2 YFSETQ. Trimming removed 0 bases from V and 5 bases from J; junction bases left unmatched: 3. This CDR3 is CASSLGLAPETQYF. As DNA, the CDR3 is TGCGCCAGCAGCTTGGGACTAGCGCCGGAGACCCAGTACTTC.

This clonotype was detected a few times. The chain has TRBV7-3 and TRBJ1-1; TRBD1 matches at 8 bases. The CDR3 has 14 residues. Per germline, CDR1 SGHTA and CDR2 FQGTGA. Trimming at V came to 6 bases and at J to 6 bases, leaving 9 bases not matched to a gene. The CDR3 DNA reads as TGTGCCAGCAGGCCCACAGGGACAGGCTCTGAAGCTTTCTTT. Residues: CASRPTGTGSEAFF.

This clonotype was recorded a few times. This sequence joins TRBV11-2 and TRBJ2-3; possibly TRBD1 for D (5 bases). CDR3 size: 13 residues. Trimming took 8 bases from V and 2 from J, leaving 11 bases between them. Germline loops: CDR1 SGHAT, CDR2 FQNNGV. This chain's CDR3 is CASCWGYTDTQYF. The CDR3 DNA reads as TGTGCCAGCTGTTGGGGCTACACAGATACGCAGTATTTT.